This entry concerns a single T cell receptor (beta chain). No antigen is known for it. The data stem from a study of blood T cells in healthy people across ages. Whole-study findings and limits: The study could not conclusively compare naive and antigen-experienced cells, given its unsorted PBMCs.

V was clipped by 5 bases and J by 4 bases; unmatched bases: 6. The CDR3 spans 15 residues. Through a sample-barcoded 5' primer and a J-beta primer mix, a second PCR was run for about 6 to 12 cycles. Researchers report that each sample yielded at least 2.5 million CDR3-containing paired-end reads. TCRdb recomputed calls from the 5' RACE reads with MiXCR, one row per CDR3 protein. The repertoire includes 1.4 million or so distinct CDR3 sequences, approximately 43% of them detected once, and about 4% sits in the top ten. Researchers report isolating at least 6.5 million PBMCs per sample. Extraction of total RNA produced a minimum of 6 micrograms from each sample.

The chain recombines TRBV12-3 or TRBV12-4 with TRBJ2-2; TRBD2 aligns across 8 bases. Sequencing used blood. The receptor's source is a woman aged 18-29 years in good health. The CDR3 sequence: CASSKRGGITGELFF. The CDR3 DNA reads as TGTGCCAGCAGTAAACGGGGGGGTATCACCGGGGAGCTGTTTTTT.